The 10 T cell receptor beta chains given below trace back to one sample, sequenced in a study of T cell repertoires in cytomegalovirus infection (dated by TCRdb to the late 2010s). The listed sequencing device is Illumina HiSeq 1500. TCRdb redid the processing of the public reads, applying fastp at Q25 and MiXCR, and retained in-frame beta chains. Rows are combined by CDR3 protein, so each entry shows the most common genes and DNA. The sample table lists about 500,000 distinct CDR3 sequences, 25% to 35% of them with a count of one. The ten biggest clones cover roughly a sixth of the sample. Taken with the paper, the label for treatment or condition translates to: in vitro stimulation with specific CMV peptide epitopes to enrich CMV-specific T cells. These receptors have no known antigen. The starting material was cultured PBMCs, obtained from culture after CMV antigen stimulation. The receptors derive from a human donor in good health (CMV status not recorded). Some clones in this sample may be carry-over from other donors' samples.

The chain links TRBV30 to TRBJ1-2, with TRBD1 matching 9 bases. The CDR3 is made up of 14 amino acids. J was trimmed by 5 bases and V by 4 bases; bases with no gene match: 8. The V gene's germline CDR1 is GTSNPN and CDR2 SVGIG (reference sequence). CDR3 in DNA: TGTGCCTGGATCCCAGCACAGGGGGCTTATGGCTACACCTTC. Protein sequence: CAWIPAQGAYGYTF.

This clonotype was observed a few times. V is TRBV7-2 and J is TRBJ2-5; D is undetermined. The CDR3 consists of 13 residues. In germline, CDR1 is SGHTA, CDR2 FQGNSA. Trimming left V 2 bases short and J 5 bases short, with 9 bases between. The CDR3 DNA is TGTGCCAGCAGCTTACGACCCGAGGAGACCCAGTACTTC. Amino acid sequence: CASSLRPEETQYF.

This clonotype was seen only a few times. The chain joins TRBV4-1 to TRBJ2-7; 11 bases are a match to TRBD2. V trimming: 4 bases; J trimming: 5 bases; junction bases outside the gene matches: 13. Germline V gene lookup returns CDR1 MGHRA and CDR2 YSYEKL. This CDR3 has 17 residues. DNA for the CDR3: TGCGCCAGCAGCCCCCTTTCTACTAGCGGGAGCGGAAACGAGCAGTACTTC. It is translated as CASSPLSTSGSGNEQYF.

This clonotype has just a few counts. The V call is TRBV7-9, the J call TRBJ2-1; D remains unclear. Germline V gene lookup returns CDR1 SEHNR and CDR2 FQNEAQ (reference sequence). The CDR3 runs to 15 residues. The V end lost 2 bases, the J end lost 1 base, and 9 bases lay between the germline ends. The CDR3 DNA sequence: TGTGCCAGCAGCTTAACGGTGGGGTCCTACAATGAGCAGTTCTTC. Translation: CASSLTVGSYNEQFF.

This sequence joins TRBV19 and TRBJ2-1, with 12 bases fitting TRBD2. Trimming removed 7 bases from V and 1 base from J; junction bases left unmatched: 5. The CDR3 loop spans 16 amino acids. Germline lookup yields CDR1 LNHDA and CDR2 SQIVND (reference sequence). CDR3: CASTGGTSGSYNEQFF. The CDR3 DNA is TGTGCCAGTACCGGGGGGACTAGCGGGTCCTACAATGAGCAGTTCTTC.

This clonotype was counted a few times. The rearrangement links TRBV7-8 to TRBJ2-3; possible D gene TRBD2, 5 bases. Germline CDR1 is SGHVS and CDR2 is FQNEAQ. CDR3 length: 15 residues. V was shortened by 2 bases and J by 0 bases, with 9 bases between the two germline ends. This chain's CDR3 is CASSLRDWSTDTQYF. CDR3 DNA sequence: TGTGCCAGCAGCTTACGGGATTGGAGCACAGATACGCAGTATTTT.

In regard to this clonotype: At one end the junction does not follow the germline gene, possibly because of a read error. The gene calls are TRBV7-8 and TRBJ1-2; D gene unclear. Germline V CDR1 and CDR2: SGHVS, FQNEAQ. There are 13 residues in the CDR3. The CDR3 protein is CANSLFRQYGYTF. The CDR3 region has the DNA TGTGCCAACAGCTTATTCAGGCAGTATGGCTACACCTTC.

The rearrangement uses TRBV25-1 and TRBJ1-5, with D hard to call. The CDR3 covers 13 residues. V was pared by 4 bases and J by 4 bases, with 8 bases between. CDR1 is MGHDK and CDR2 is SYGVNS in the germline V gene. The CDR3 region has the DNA TGTGCCAGCAGTGTATCAGTGAATCAGCCCCAGCATTTT. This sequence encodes CASSVSVNQPQHF.

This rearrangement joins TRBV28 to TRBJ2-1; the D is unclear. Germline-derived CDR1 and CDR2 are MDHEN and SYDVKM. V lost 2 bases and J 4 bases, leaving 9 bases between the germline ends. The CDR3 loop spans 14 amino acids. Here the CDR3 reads CASSLRPHYNEQFF. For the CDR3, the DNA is TGTGCCAGCAGTTTACGACCCCATTACAATGAGCAGTTCTTC.

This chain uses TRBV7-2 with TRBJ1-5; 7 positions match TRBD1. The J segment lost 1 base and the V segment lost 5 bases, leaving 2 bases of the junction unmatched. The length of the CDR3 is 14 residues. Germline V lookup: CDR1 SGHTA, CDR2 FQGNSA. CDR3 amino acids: CASSRDRSNQPQHF. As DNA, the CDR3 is TGTGCCAGCAGCAGGGACAGAAGCAATCAGCCCCAGCATTTT.